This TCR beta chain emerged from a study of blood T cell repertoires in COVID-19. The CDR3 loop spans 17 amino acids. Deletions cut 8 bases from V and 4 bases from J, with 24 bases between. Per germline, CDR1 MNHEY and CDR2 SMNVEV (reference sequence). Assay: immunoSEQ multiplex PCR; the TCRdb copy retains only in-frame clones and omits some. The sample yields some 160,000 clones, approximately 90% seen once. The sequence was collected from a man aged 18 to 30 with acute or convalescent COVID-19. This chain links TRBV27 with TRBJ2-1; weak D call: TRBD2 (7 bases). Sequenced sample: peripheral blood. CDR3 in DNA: TGTGCCAGCCGTCGCGGGGGTCAAGGGGGGTTTTACAATGAGCAGTTCTTC. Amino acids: CASRRGGQGGFYNEQFF.